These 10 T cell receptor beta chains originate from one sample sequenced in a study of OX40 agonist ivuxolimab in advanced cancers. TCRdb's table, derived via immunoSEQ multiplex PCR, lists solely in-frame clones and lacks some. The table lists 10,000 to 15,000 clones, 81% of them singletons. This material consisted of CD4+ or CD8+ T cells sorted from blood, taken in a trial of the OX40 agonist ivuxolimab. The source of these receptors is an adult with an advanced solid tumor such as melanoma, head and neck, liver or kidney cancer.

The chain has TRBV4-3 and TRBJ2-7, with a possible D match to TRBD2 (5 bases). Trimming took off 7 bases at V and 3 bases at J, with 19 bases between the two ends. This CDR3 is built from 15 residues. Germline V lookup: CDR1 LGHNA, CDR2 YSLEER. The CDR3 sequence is CASNPQNTGSYEQYF. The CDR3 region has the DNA TGCGCCAGCAACCCCCAGAATACGGGGAGCTACGAGCAGTACTTC.

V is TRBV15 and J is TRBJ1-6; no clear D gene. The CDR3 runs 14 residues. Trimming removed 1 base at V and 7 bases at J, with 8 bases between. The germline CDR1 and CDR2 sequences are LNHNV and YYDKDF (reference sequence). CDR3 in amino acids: CATSRVLANSPLHF. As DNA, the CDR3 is TGTGCCACCAGCAGAGTCCTCGCGAATTCACCCCTCCACTTT.

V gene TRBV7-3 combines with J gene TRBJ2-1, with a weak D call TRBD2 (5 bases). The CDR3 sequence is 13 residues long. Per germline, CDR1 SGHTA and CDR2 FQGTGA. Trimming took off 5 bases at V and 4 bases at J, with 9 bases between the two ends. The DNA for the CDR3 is TGTGCCAGCAGCCAGGACTCGTACAATGAGCAGTTCTTC. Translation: CASSQDSYNEQFF.

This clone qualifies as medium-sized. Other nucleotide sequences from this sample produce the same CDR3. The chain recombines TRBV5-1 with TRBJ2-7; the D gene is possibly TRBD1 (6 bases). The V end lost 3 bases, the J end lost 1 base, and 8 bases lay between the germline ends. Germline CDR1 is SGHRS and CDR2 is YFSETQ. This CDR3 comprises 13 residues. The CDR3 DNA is TGCGCCAGCAGCTGGGACAAATCCTACGAGCAGTACTTC. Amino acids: CASSWDKSYEQYF.

The CDR3 sequence: CASSRELNTDTQYF. CDR3 bases: TGTGCCAGTAGTAGAGAACTAAACACAGATACGCAGTATTTT. The chain employs TRBV19 and TRBJ2-3; no reliable D call. The CDR3 is made up of 14 amino acids. Per the germline V gene, CDR1 is LNHDA and CDR2 is SQIVND (reference sequence). V shed 4 bases and J shed 2 bases, with 10 bases lying between them.

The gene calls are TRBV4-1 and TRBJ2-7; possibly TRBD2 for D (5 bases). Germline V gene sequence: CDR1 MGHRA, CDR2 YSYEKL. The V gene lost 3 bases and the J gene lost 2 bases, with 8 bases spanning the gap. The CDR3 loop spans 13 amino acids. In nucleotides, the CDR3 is TGCGCCAGCAGCCACCCCGGGACCTACGAGCAGTACTTC. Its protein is CASSHPGTYEQYF.

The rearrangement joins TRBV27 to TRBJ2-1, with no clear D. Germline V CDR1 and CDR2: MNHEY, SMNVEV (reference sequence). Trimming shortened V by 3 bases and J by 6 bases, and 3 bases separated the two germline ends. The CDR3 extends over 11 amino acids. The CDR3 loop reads CASSFSNEQFF. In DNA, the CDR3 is TGTGCCAGCAGTTTTAGCAATGAGCAGTTCTTC.

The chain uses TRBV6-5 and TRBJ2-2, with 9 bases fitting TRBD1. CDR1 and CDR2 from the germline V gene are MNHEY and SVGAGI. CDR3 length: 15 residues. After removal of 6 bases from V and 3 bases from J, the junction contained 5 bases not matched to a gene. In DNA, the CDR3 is TGTGCCAGCAGCTGGGACAGGGTGGACACCGGGGAGCTGTTTTTT. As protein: CASSWDRVDTGELFF.

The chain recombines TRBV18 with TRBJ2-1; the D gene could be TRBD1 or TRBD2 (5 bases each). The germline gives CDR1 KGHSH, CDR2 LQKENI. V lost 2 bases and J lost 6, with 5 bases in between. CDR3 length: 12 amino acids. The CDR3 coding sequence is TGTGCCAGCTCACCAGGGGGCAATGAGCAGTTCTTC. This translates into CASSPGGNEQFF.

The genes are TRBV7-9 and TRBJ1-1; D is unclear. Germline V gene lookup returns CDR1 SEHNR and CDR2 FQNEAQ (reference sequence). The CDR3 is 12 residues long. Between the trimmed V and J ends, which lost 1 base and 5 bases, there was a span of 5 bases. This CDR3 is CASSLDGTEAFF. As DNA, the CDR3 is TGTGCCAGCAGCTTAGACGGGACTGAAGCTTTCTTT.